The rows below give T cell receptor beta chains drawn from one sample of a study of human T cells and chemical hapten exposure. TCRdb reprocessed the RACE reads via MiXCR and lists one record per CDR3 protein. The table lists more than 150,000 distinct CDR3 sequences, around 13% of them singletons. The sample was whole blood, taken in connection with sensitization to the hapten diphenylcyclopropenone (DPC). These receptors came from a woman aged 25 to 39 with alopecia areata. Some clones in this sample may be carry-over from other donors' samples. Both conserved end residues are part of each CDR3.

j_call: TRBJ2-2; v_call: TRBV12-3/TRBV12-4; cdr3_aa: CASSPRTSPPGELFF
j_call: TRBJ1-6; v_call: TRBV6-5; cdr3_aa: CASSYSIGVASPLHF
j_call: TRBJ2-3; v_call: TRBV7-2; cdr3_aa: CASSPGLAGRAQYF
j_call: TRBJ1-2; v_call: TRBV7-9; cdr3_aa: CASSLAGAGQLQNRYTF
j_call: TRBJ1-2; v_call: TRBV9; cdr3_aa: CASSATRDANYGYTF
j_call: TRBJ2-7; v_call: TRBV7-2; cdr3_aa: CASSPGTSGSEQYF
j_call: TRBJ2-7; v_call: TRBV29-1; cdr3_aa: CSVEGRGPEGRGGYEQYF
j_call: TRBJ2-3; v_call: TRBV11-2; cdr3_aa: CASSRAGVHIDTQYF
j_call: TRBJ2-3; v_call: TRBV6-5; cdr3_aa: CASSYRLGQDTQYF
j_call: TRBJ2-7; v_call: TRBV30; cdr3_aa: CAWSVIGGSYEQYF
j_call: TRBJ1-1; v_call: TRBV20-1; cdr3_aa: CSARKPGTQYPYSGSEAFF
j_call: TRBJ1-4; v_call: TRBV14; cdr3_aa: CASSSRGLLDEKLFF
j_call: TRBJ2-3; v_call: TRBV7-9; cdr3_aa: CASSFGLAGPDTQYF
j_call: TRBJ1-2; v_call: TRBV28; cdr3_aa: CASTTGYGYTF
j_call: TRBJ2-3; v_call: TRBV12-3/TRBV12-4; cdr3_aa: CASRLGGGPDTQYF
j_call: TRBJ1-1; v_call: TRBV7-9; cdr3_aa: CASSRTGADTEAFF
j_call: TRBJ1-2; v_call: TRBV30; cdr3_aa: CAWSRSGTNYGYTF
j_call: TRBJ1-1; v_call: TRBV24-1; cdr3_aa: CATSPGGQGDTEAFF
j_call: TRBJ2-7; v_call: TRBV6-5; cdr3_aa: CASSSPTSGRSYEQYF
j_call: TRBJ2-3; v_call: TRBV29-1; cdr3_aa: CSVEERKGTDTQYF
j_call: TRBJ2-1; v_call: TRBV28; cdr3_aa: CASSVLSGSSYNEQFF
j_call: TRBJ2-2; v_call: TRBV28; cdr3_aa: CASSEISGTTNTGELFF
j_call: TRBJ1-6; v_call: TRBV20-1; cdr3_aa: CSALRTENSPLHF
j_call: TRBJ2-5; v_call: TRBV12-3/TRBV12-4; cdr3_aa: CASSTGDRQETQYF
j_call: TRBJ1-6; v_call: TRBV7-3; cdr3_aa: CASSLTTAGPLHF
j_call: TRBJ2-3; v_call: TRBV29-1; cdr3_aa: CSVVAAHSTDTQYF
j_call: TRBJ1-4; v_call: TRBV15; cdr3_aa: CATSRDMTGHNEKLFF
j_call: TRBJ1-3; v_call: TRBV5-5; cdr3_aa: CASSLVALGNTIYF
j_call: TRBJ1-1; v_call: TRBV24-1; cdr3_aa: CATRFGQNTEAFF